This note documents a single T cell receptor (beta chain) sequence. Its antigen is currently unknown. cDNA came from about 0.5 to 1 ug RNA primed by random hexamers. TCR beta CDR3 was amplified by immunoSEQ multiplex PCR. This amplification extended across 54 Vbeta and 13 Jbeta segments. TCRdb independently ran MiXCR on the immunoSEQ multiplex PCR reads; one entry per CDR3 protein. The sample records approximately 180,000 distinct CDR3 sequences, 95% being singletons. The data are from a study of CD8 T cells in Susac syndrome. CDR3 length: 13 amino acids. Germline CDR1 is SGHTA and CDR2 is FQGNSA. Trimming took off 1 base at V and 3 bases at J, with 7 bases between the two ends. Study results and caveats: The study conceded that relatively few individuals underwent its TCR sequencing and HLA analysis.

TEMRA cells were enriched by FACS, while CD8+ and CD4+ T cells were obtained through a negative isolation that was performed magnetically. The source of this sequence is a human donor with multiple sclerosis. Sequenced material: CD4+ T cells from PBMCs. The chain employs TRBV7-2 and TRBJ2-7, with D possibly matching TRBD2 (5 bases). The CDR3 DNA reads TGTGCCAGCAGCTTAGGTGCGGGCTACGAGCAGTACTTC. It specifies CASSLGAGYEQYF.